The 10 T cell receptor beta chains reported below all come from one sample, sequenced in a study of tumor-infiltrating lymphocytes in localized non-small cell lung cancer (dated by TCRdb to the early 2020s). The receptor library was made with the immunoSEQ multiplex PCR assay. Imported from immuneACCESS, the table was reduced by TCRdb to in-frame sequences with V and J called. These copies leave out some clones; in studies compared against another copy, an unresolved V gene accounts for under half, and the cause of the remainder is not known. Recorded for this sample are approximately 24,000 clones; around 62% of them occurred a single time. The ten most abundant clones make up under 6% of the sample. Material: lung tumor tissue. These receptors were obtained from a human donor with non-small cell lung cancer.

For this clone: Other DNA sequences in the same sample also yield this CDR3. V gene TRBV5-1 combines with J gene TRBJ2-5; 7 positions match TRBD1. The trim removed 4 bases at V and 1 base at J, leaving 1 base unmatched. The CDR3 has 13 amino acids. Germline values: CDR1 SGHRS, CDR2 YFSETQ. CDR3 coding DNA: TGCGCCAGCAGCGGGACAGCCCAAGAGACCCAGTACTTC. The encoded protein is CASSGTAQETQYF.

This clone was observed a handful of times. The J gene is TRBJ1-5, the V gene TRBV9; D is undetermined. The V gene lost 3 bases and the J gene lost 4 bases, with 11 bases spanning the gap. Germline loops: CDR1 SGDLS, CDR2 YYNGEE. This CDR3 comprises 14 residues. The CDR3, as DNA: TGTGCCAGCAGCGATGGAGGCGGTAATCAGCCCCAGCATTTT. It encodes CASSDGGGNQPQHF. The whole variable domain, filled in from reference TRBV9 and TRBJ1-5, reads DSGVTQTPKHLITATGQRVTLRCSPRSGDLSVYWYQQSLDQGLQFLIQYYNGEERAKGNILERFSAQQFPDLHSELNLSSLELGDSALYFCASSDGGGNQPQHFGDGTRLSIL.

The gene calls are TRBV6-1 and TRBJ2-7; no clear D gene. V lost 8 bases to trimming and J lost 3 bases, with 8 bases between them. This CDR3 comprises 11 residues. Germline CDR1 reads MNHNS; CDR2 reads SASEGT. Written as DNA, the CDR3 is TGTGCCAGCCAGGACCGCTACGAGCAGTACTTC. Amino acids: CASQDRYEQYF.

The chain carries TRBV21-1 and TRBJ1-1; the listed D gene, TRBD1, was not tested against the DNA. TRBV21-1 is given as a pseudogene. The CDR3 sequence is 14 residues long. The CDR3 DNA sequence: TGTGCCAGCAGCAGACAGGGGGGAAACACTGAAGCTTTCTTT. It encodes CASSRQGGNTEAFF.

This chain connects TRBV27 to TRBJ2-7; either TRBD1 or TRBD2 may fit D (5 bases each). Looked up from germline, CDR1 is MNHEY and CDR2 is SMNVEV (reference sequence). V lost 8 bases and J lost 7, with 18 bases in between. CDR3 length: 13 amino acids. This chain's CDR3 is CASSITGGGEQYF. CDR3 in DNA: TGTGCCAGCTCGATCACAGGCGGCGGGGAGCAGTACTTC.

By sample fraction, this clone is medium-sized. The chain carries TRBV7-8 and TRBJ2-7; 10 bases fit TRBD2. This CDR3 comprises 15 residues. J lost 2 bases, V lost 1 base, and 2 bases had no gene match. Germline V gives CDR1 SGHVS, CDR2 FQNEAQ. CDR3 protein: CASSLEAGGPYEQYF. DNA for the CDR3: TGTGCCAGCAGCTTAGAAGCGGGAGGGCCCTACGAGCAGTACTTC.

This chain joins TRBV30 and TRBJ2-3; possible D gene TRBD2, 6 bases. Looked up from germline, CDR1 is GTSNPN and CDR2 is SVGIG (reference sequence). The CDR3 length is 14 residues. The V end lost 0 bases, the J end lost 0 bases, and 7 bases lay between the germline ends. The CDR3, as DNA: TGTGCCTGGAGTGTTGGGGGGAGCACAGATACGCAGTATTTT. It encodes CAWSVGGSTDTQYF. The entire variable domain, with the rest obtained from reference TRBV30 and TRBJ2-3, is as follows: SQTIHQWPATLVQPVGSPLSLECTVEGTSNPNLYWYRQAAGRGLQLLFYSVGIGQISSEVPQNLSASRPQDRQFILSSKKLLLSDSGFYLCAWSVGGSTDTQYFGPGTRLTVL.

The chain combines TRBV4-1 with TRBJ2-7; 11 bases line up with TRBD1. Germline CDR1 is MGHRA and CDR2 is YSYEKL. With 4 bases clipped from V and 5 bases from J, the junction kept 4 bases outside the gene matches. CDR3 length: 14 residues. The CDR3: CASSPGQGVNEQYF. DNA for the CDR3: TGCGCCAGCAGCCCGGGACAGGGGGTCAACGAGCAGTACTTC.

This clone appeared once. The chain joins TRBV6-1 to TRBJ2-7; tentatively, D is TRBD1 or TRBD2 (6 bases each). The germline CDR1 and CDR2 sequences are MNHNS and SASEGT. The CDR3 length is 13 residues. V was clipped by 5 bases and J by 3 bases, with 11 bases between them. In nucleotides, the CDR3 is TGTGCCAGCAGTTTTAGGGGGGACTACGAGCAGTACTTC. This translates into CASSFRGDYEQYF.

This clone was seen a few times. This chain connects TRBV18 to TRBJ2-1; 13 bases fit TRBD2. Germline values: CDR1 KGHSH, CDR2 LQKENI. This CDR3 contains 16 residues. The V and J ends lost 3 bases and 2 bases, in that order; junction bases with no gene match: 1. The CDR3 spells CASSPGTSGTYNEQFF. The DNA for the CDR3 is TGTGCCAGCTCACCGGGGACTAGCGGGACCTACAATGAGCAGTTCTTC.